This T cell receptor beta chain stems from a study of T cells after yellow fever vaccination (dated by TCRdb to 2018 to 2020). Background on the whole study: The SMART-Seq v4 Ultra Low Input RNA kit was used to prepare libraries from fractions with low cell numbers. To follow T-cell clones before and after primary and booster YFV17D yellow fever vaccination, bulk TCR alpha and beta repertoires were sequenced over time. The cohort comprised two healthy male donors, one aged 18 to 29 and one aged 30 to 40 years. Blood samples were taken at several timepoints before and after primary and secondary immunization, and bulk PBMC replicates and cell subsets were isolated.

What the authors observed across the whole study: A small fraction of clonotypes showed up in both the CD4 and CD8 compartments, probably as a result of convergent recombination. Most clones expanded after primary vaccination (96% of CD4 and around 89% of CD8) were re-detected after the booster, suggesting that broad memory maintenance occurred. Because the study included only two donors, the extent to which the findings can be generalized is limited. Computational filtering was needed because FACS-sorted repertoires could contain abundant contaminating clonotypes from the bulk population. The secondary T-cell response was weaker than the primary response but faster, peaking on day 5 instead of day 15.

The cysteine opens and the phenylalanine closes a CDR3 of 14 amino acids. The sequence is cut down to CDR3 DNA, 42 bases in frame from base 1. From the germline V gene, CDR1 is SGHDT and CDR2 is YYEEEE. Between the V and J ends, shortened by 1 base and 4 bases respectively, the junction contains 8 bases. In its sample, this clonotype was seen many times. Its antigen is still unknown. Base qualities were left out, and no much larger clone turns up one base away. The treatment or condition label here, explained by the study, means: live attenuated yellow fever vaccine strain. PBMCs were isolated from peripheral blood using a standard Ficoll-Paque protocol. Dynabeads CD4 and CD8 positive selection kits were used to isolate the CD4 and CD8 T-cell fractions. TriZol was used to extract RNA from bulk PBMCs, CD4 and CD8 fractions, and dextramer-positive and dextramer-negative fractions. These reads were obtained on an Illumina NovaSeq 6000. Synthesis of TCR cDNA relied on 5'RACE template switching, a step that introduced a universal primer site along with unique molecular identifiers. Priming of cDNA synthesis was performed from both the TCR alpha and TCR beta constant segments. Library amplification used two PCR steps, and the second PCR step added sample barcodes and sequencing adapters. Sequencing of libraries was done on Illumina HiSeq 2500 (2x100 bp) or NovaSeq (2x150 bp). As for how the authors treated the data: Reads were demultiplexed and collapsed into UMI consensus sequences with MIGEC, and V(D)J alignment was performed with MiXCR. Vaccine-responding clonotypes were defined with edgeR using replicate PBMC samples, requiring FDR below 0.01 and a log2 fold change above 5 up to day 15. Bulk clonotypes were assigned CD4 or CD8 identity according to which sequenced CD4 or CD8 repertoire held them at higher abundance. TCRdb trimmed public reads at Q25 via fastp, called clones via MiXCR and kept in-frame beta chains. A single entry per CDR3 protein holds the most common genes and DNA from its merged rows. TCRdb assigned the V and J calls; the authors' analysis was not used. The sample table contains about 210,000 distinct CDR3 sequences; only one count was recorded for approximately 3.3% of them. The ten largest make up around 3% of the sample.

The material was CD4+ T cells sorted from PBMCs, obtained 10 days after the yellow fever booster vaccination. This receptor chain uses TRBV5-6 and TRBJ2-2; there is no confident call for the D gene. The receptor was derived from a man younger than 30 who received the YFV17D yellow fever vaccine. In nucleotides, the sequence is TGTGCCAGCAGCTTGTTCGCACGCACCGGGGAGCTGTTTTTT. It specifies CASSLFARTGELFF.